The 14 T cell receptor beta chains below were found in one sample sequenced in a study of T cell responses to AZD1222 COVID-19 vaccine. The assay was immunoSEQ multiplex PCR, and TCRdb's table has in-frame clones only and misses some. This sample has more than 95,000 clones, with around 90% found just once. This material consisted of peripheral blood, taken on day 0 of AZD1222 vaccination. The receptors derive from an adult in good health.

The chain has TRBV19 and TRBJ2-1, with 10 bases matching TRBD2. Trimming took 5 bases from V and 7 from J; bases not matched to a gene: 8. The CDR3 consists of 15 residues. Germline V gives CDR1 LNHDA, CDR2 SQIVND (reference sequence). The CDR3 DNA sequence: TGTGCCAGTAGTGATCAGAGCGGGGGGGCGAATGAGCAGTTCTTC. Its protein product is CASSDQSGGANEQFF.

The chain recombines TRBV11-2 with TRBJ1-4; a possible D gene is TRBD1 (5 bases). This CDR3 is built from 14 residues. V lost 7 bases, J lost 4 bases, and 13 bases lay in between. Germline CDR1 reads SGHAT; CDR2 reads FQNNGV. The CDR3 region has the DNA TGTGCCAGCACCCCGGGACGGCTTAATGAAAAACTGTTTTTT. Protein: CASTPGRLNEKLFF. The full variable domain, in which reference TRBV11-2 and TRBJ1-4 provide the parts outside the CDR3, is EAGVAQSPRYKIIEKRQSVAFWCNPISGHATLYWYQQILGQGPKLLIQFQNNGVVDDSQLPKDRFSAERLKGVDSTLKIQPAKLEDSAVYLCASTPGRLNEKLFFGSGTQLSVL.

The chain couples TRBV5-4 to TRBJ2-3; TRBD2 aligns across 14 bases. Per germline, CDR1 SGHNT and CDR2 YYREEE (reference sequence). With V trimmed by 4 bases and J by 7 bases, 8 bases remained unmatched. The CDR3 spans 16 residues. CDR3 coding DNA: TGTGCCAGCAGCCCGGGACTAGCGGGAGCTGGCAATACGCAGTATTTT. This codes for CASSPGLAGAGNTQYF.

The chain uses TRBV6-2 or TRBV6-3 and TRBJ1-1; possibly TRBD1 for D (5 bases). The CDR3 length is 15 residues. The germline V and J ends were trimmed by 0 bases and 9 bases, with 17 bases remaining between them. Germline loops: CDR1 MNHEY, CDR2 SVGEGT. The CDR3: CASSYSQSTGTKAFF. The CDR3 region has the DNA TGTGCCAGCAGTTACTCTCAAAGTACGGGGACTAAAGCTTTCTTT.

The chain is built from TRBV5-4 and TRBJ1-2, with unresolved D. Trimming took off 1 base at V and 8 bases at J, with 21 bases between the two ends. Germline CDR1 is SGHNT and CDR2 is YYREEE (reference sequence). The CDR3 has 16 residues. The CDR3 DNA follows: TGTGCCAGCAGCTTGAATCCATCTGGGGATCGGTCGGGCTACACCTTC. Amino acid sequence: CASSLNPSGDRSGYTF.

The V gene is TRBV4-2, the J gene TRBJ1-5; D might be TRBD1 (5 bases). This CDR3 has 15 residues. Trimming removed 4 bases from V and 2 bases from J, with 12 bases in between. The V gene's germline CDR1 is LGHNA and CDR2 YNFKEQ. The CDR3 sequence is CASSRGIDGNQPQHF. The CDR3 nucleotides read TGTGCCAGCAGCCGGGGGATTGACGGCAATCAGCCCCAGCATTTT.

This rearrangement joins TRBV6-2 or TRBV6-3 to TRBJ1-1; 7 bases match TRBD1. The J segment lost 0 bases and the V segment lost 6 bases, leaving 4 bases of the junction unmatched. Germline values: CDR1 MNHEY, CDR2 SVGEGT. The CDR3 is made up of 14 amino acids. CDR3 residues: CASSRGQVNTEAFF. The CDR3 nucleotides are TGTGCCAGCAGCCGCGGACAGGTGAACACTGAAGCTTTCTTT.

This chain uses TRBV5-4 with TRBJ1-1; no definite D call. V dropped 4 bases and J dropped 8 bases, with 21 bases sitting between them. In germline, CDR1 is SGHNT, CDR2 YYREEE (reference sequence). This CDR3 has 15 residues. Here the CDR3 reads CASSPSVVGKTEAFF. CDR3 coding DNA: TGTGCCAGCAGCCCTTCCGTGGTGGGGAAGACAGAAGCTTTCTTT.

Only one count was recorded for this clone. V usage is TRBV7-9 and J usage is TRBJ1-2; TRBD1 aligns across 8 bases. V was pared by 7 bases and J by 6 bases, with 4 bases of the junction left unmatched. The CDR3 spans 12 residues. CDR1 and CDR2 (germline): SEHNR, FQNEAQ (reference sequence). Written as DNA, the CDR3 is TGTGCCAGCACCCTGACAGGGGATGGCTACACCTTC. Translating it yields CASTLTGDGYTF. The full variable domain, rest sourced from reference TRBV7-9 and TRBJ1-2, is DTGVSQNPRHKITKRGQNVTFRCDPISEHNRLYWYRQTLGQGPEFLTYFQNEAQLEKSRLLSDRFSAERPKGSFSTLEIQRTEQGDSAMYLCASTLTGDGYTFGSGTRLTVV.

A single count supports this clone. The chain joins TRBV10-1 to TRBJ1-1; D is undetermined. This CDR3 region has 13 residues. V lost 7 bases and J 1 base, leaving 10 bases between the germline ends. CDR1 WNHNN and CDR2 SYGVQD come from the germline V gene (reference sequence). CDR3 nucleotide sequence: TGCGCCAGCAAGGAGGGTAAGAACACTGAAGCTTTCTTT. Encoded protein: CASKEGKNTEAFF.

The chain carries TRBV6-2 or TRBV6-3 and TRBJ1-1, with 8 nucleotides matching TRBD1. The CDR3 totals 15 residues. Germline V gives CDR1 MNHEY, CDR2 SVGEGT. The trim removed 2 bases at V and 3 bases at J, leaving 5 bases unmatched. DNA of the CDR3: TGTGCCAGCAGTTACGGAGCGACAGGGGACACTGAAGCTTTCTTT. Its translation is CASSYGATGDTEAFF.

The V gene is TRBV5-4, the J gene TRBJ2-3; D remains ambiguous. The germline gives CDR1 SGHNT, CDR2 YYREEE (reference sequence). CDR3 length: 14 residues. V lost 0 bases, J lost 0 bases, and 5 bases lay in between. Here the CDR3 reads CASSLDPSTDTQYF. CDR3 in DNA: TGTGCCAGCAGCTTGGATCCCAGCACAGATACGCAGTATTTT.

The V gene is TRBV6-5, the J gene TRBJ1-3; 10 nucleotides match TRBD1. Germline CDR1 is MNHEY and CDR2 is SVGAGI. With 4 bases clipped from V and 2 bases from J, the junction kept 2 bases outside the gene matches. The CDR3 loop spans 15 amino acids. CDR3 nucleotides: TGTGCCAGCAGTTCGGGGACAGGGGCTGGAAACACCATATATTTT. It yields the protein CASSSGTGAGNTIYF.

The chain couples TRBV7-9 to TRBJ2-2, with 8 nucleotides matching TRBD1. The CDR3 length is 14 residues. The germline CDR1 and CDR2 sequences are SEHNR and FQNEAQ (reference sequence). With V trimmed by 5 bases and J by 4 bases, 3 bases remained unmatched. For the CDR3, the DNA is TGTGCCAGCAGCGCCGGGACAGGCACCGGGGAGCTGTTTTTT. Residues: CASSAGTGTGELFF.